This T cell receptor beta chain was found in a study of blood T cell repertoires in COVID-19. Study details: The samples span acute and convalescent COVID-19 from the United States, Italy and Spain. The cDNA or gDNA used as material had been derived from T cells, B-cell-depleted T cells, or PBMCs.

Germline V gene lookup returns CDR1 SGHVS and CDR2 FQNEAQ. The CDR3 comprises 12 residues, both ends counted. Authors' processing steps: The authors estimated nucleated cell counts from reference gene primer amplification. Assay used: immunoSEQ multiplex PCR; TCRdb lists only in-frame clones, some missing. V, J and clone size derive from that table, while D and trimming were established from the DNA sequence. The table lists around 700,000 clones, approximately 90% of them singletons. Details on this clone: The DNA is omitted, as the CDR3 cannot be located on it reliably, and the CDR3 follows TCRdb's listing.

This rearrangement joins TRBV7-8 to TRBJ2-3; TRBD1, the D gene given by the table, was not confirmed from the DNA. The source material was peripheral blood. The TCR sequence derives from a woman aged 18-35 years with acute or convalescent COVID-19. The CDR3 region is CASSRVGQGNHF.